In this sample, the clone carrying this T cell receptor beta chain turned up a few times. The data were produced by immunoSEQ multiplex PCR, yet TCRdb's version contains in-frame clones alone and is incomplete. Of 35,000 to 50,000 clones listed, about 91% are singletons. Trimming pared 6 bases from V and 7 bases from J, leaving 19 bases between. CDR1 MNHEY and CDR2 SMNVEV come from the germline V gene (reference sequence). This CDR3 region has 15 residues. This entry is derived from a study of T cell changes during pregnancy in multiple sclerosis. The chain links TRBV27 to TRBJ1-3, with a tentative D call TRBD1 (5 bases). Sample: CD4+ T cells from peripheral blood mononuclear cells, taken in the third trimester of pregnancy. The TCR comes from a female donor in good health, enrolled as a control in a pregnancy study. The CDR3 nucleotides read TGTGCCAGCAGCTTACAAGGCAGGGTTAGCAACACCATATATTTT. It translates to CASSLQGRVSNTIYF.